These 25 T cell receptor beta chains were sequenced from one sample in a study of cytomegalovirus exposure and HLA in healthy donors. Primers included in the PCR were 60 Vbeta and 13 Jbeta primers. Assay: immunoSEQ multiplex PCR; the TCRdb copy retains only in-frame clones and omits some. Among around 120,000 clones, 70% to 85% were seen once, and the ten largest hold about 1.8%. What was sequenced was PBMCs. These receptors all come from a man younger than 30 in good health and CMV-seronegative.

This clone showed up just a few times. The rearrangement joins TRBV7-9 to TRBJ1-2, with TRBD1 matching over 7 bases. V gave up 1 base and J gave up 5 bases; unmatched junction bases: 7. This CDR3 comprises 15 residues. From germline, CDR1 is SEHNR and CDR2 FQNEAQ (reference sequence). The chain's CDR3 is CASSLDRPGGYGYTF. In DNA form, the CDR3 reads TGTGCCAGCAGCTTAGATCGTCCAGGGGGATATGGCTACACCTTC.

This clone has a handful of counts. This chain joins TRBV5-1 and TRBJ2-6; D may be TRBD1 (6 bases). The CDR3 is 17 amino acids. Germline V CDR1 and CDR2: SGHRS, YFSETQ. Trimming took 2 bases from V and 0 from J, leaving 12 bases between them. CDR3 amino acids: CASSFVGAFSGANVLTF. The CDR3 DNA reads TGCGCCAGCAGCTTTGTGGGGGCCTTCTCTGGGGCCAACGTCCTGACTTTC. The variable domain in full, completed from reference TRBV5-1 and TRBJ2-6, reads KAGVTQTPRYLIKTRGQQVTLSCSPISGHRSVSWYQQTPGQGLQFLFEYFSETQRNKGNFPGRFSGRQFSNSRSEMNVSTLELGDSALYLCASSFVGAFSGANVLTFGAGSRLTVL.

This clone was counted a single time. The rearrangement joins TRBV29-1 to TRBJ1-4; D is unclear. Per the germline V gene, CDR1 is SQVTM and CDR2 is ANQGSEA. V was cut by 2 bases and J by 1 base, with 5 bases left in between. This CDR3 comprises 13 residues. CDR3 amino acids: CSVEKRTNEKLFF. CDR3 DNA sequence: TGCAGCGTTGAAAAGCGAACTAATGAAAAACTGTTTTTT. The full variable domain, in which reference TRBV29-1 and TRBJ1-4 provide the parts outside the CDR3, is SAVISQKPSRDICQRGTSLTIQCQVDSQVTMMFWYRQQPGQSLTLIATANQGSEATYESGFVIDKFPISRPNLTFSTLTVSNMSPEDSSIYLCSVEKRTNEKLFFGSGTQLSVL.

This chain joins TRBV18 and TRBJ2-7; TRBD1 aligns across 9 bases. The CDR3 extends over 15 amino acids. Germline-derived CDR1 and CDR2 are KGHSH and LQKENI. V was clipped by 3 bases and J by 1 base; unmatched bases: 4. CDR3 residues: CASSPIGQGSYEQYF. The CDR3 DNA follows: TGTGCCAGCTCACCGATTGGACAGGGGTCCTACGAGCAGTACTTC.

This clone was picked up a small number of times. The V call is TRBV6-5, the J call TRBJ1-1; 8 bases are a match to TRBD1. This CDR3 contains 14 residues. Germline V CDR1 and CDR2: MNHEY, SVGAGI. Trimming took 2 bases from V and 7 from J; bases not matched to a gene: 6. The chain's CDR3 is CASSYRQGASEAFF. CDR3 sequence (DNA): TGTGCCAGCAGTTACCGTCAGGGGGCTAGTGAAGCTTTCTTT.

As for this clone: The sample contains more than one DNA sequence encoding this CDR3. The chain combines TRBV18 with TRBJ1-1; possibly TRBD1 for D (5 bases). Per the germline V gene, CDR1 is KGHSH and CDR2 is LQKENI. Trimming took 3 bases from V and 3 from J, leaving 8 bases between them. The CDR3 runs to 13 residues. As DNA, the CDR3 is TGTGCCAGCTCACCTGACAGTTACACTGAAGCTTTCTTT. This encodes CASSPDSYTEAFF. The entire variable domain, with the rest obtained from reference TRBV18 and TRBJ1-1, is as follows: NAGVMQNPRHLVRRRGQEARLRCSPMKGHSHVYWYRQLPEEGLKFMVYLQKENIIDESGMPKERFSAEFPKEGPSILRIQQVVRGDSAAYFCASSPDSYTEAFFGQGTRLTVV.

This chain joins TRBV5-1 and TRBJ1-1; tentatively, D is TRBD1 (6 bases). Deletions cut 4 bases from V and 4 bases from J, with 11 bases between. The CDR3 consists of 13 residues. The germline CDR1 and CDR2 sequences are SGHRS and YFSETQ. For the CDR3, the DNA is TGCGCCAGCAGCCATAGGGGGATCACTGAAGCTTTCTTT. Its translation is CASSHRGITEAFF.

The chain couples TRBV29-1 to TRBJ2-1; 9 bases map to TRBD1. V trimming: 6 bases; J trimming: 7 bases; junction bases outside the gene matches: 10. Germline V gene sequence: CDR1 SQVTM, CDR2 ANQGSEA. The CDR3 length is 14 residues. The CDR3 coding sequence is TGCAGCGTCGACCCGGGACAGGGCCAAAATGAGCAGTTCTTC. Its translation: CSVDPGQGQNEQFF.

This clone was recorded a few times. This sequence joins TRBV6-1 and TRBJ2-5; D is unclear. Deletions cut 5 bases from V and 1 base from J, with 11 bases between. Germline values: CDR1 MNHNS, CDR2 SASEGT. This CDR3 is built from 14 residues. This CDR3 reads CASSSIHSQETQYF. The CDR3 DNA follows: TGTGCCAGCAGTTCAATCCACAGCCAAGAGACCCAGTACTTC.

A single count supports this clone. The rearrangement joins TRBV29-1 to TRBJ1-1; D ambiguous. Trimming shortened V by 1 base and J by 4 bases, and 13 bases separated the two germline ends. Germline V gene data show CDR1 as SQVTM and CDR2 as ANQGSEA. This CDR3 comprises 14 residues. The CDR3 reads CSVEGAGFFTEAFF. In DNA form, the CDR3 reads TGCAGCGTTGAAGGGGCCGGCTTTTTCACTGAAGCTTTCTTT.

Comments on this clone: A read error may account for a junction end that differs from germline. The rearrangement joins TRBV5-6 to TRBJ1-1; 7 bases match TRBD1. The CDR3 extends over 14 amino acids. Germline CDR1 is SGHDT and CDR2 is YYEEEE. The DNA of the CDR3 is TGTGCCAGCAGCTCCCCGACAGGGAACAATGAAGCTTTCTTT. Its protein product is CASSSPTGNNEAFF.

This clone has more than one count but fewer than ten. The chain couples TRBV7-9 to TRBJ1-1; a weak D match, TRBD1 (6 bases). Per the germline V gene, CDR1 is SEHNR and CDR2 is FQNEAQ (reference sequence). Trimming removed 6 bases at V and 6 bases at J, with 26 bases between. This CDR3 contains 17 residues. The CDR3 region is CASSISGTPSWLAEAFF. The CDR3 DNA reads TGTGCCAGCAGTATTAGCGGGACACCCTCGTGGCTCGCTGAAGCTTTCTTT.

This chain uses TRBV7-2 with TRBJ1-5; D gene ambiguous. V lost 5 bases and J lost 0, with 14 bases in between. The CDR3 is 16 residues long. CDR1 is SGHTA, CDR2 FQGNSA, per germline. The chain's CDR3 is CASSVLRGNSNQPQHF. CDR3 DNA: TGTGCCAGCAGCGTCCTTCGGGGAAATAGCAATCAGCCCCAGCATTTT.

The chain is built from TRBV10-3 and TRBJ2-1, with a possible D match to TRBD1 (6 bases). Between the trimmed V and J ends, which lost 6 bases and 2 bases, there was a span of 14 bases. The CDR3 loop spans 15 amino acids. The germline V gene encodes CDR1 ENHRY and CDR2 SYGVKD. Here the CDR3 DNA reads TGTGCCATCAGCCGGGACACACCAGCCTACAATGAGCAGTTCTTC. This sequence encodes CAISRDTPAYNEQFF.

This chain connects TRBV6-1 to TRBJ1-4; possibly TRBD1 for D (5 bases). Trimming stripped 10 bases from V and 0 bases from J, with 12 bases between. The germline V gene has CDR1 MNHNS and CDR2 SASEGT. The CDR3 length is 14 residues. The CDR3: CATGHPATNEKLFF. The CDR3 region has the DNA TGTGCCACCGGACACCCTGCAACTAATGAAAAACTGTTTTTT.

To note about this clone: One junction end disagrees with the germline gene, perhaps due to a read error. In DNA form, the CDR3 reads TGTTCCAGCAGCGCACGCGGGGGATCGGGCACCGGGGAGCTGTTTTTT. Translation gives CSSSARGGSGTGELFF. This sequence joins TRBV7-9 and TRBJ2-2; 7 nucleotides align to TRBD2. The germline V gene has CDR1 SEHNR and CDR2 FQNEAQ (reference sequence). This CDR3 is 16 amino acids long.

The chain couples TRBV7-2 to TRBJ2-5; D call uncertain. The germline gives CDR1 SGHTA, CDR2 FQGNSA. The length of the CDR3 is 14 residues. The V end was cut by 0 bases, the J end by 4 bases, with 9 bases between. This chain's CDR3 is CASSLAARRETQYF. As DNA, the CDR3 is TGTGCCAGCAGCTTAGCGGCTAGACGAGAGACCCAGTACTTC.

This chain joins TRBV9 and TRBJ1-4; TRBD1 matches 10 bases. The CDR3 length is 15 residues. The germline V gene has CDR1 SGDLS and CDR2 YYNGEE. V was clipped by 4 bases and J by 6 bases; unmatched bases: 6. The CDR3 sequence is CASSISGTGDEKLFF. CDR3 nucleotide sequence: TGTGCCAGCAGCATATCCGGGACAGGGGATGAAAAACTGTTTTTT. The whole variable domain, filled in from reference TRBV9 and TRBJ1-4, reads DSGVTQTPKHLITATGQRVTLRCSPRSGDLSVYWYQQSLDQGLQFLIQYYNGEERAKGNILERFSAQQFPDLHSELNLSSLELGDSALYFCASSISGTGDEKLFFGSGTQLSVL.

On this clone itself: This same CDR3 is encoded by further DNA sequences in the sample. The V call is TRBV28, the J call TRBJ2-1; maybe TRBD2 (5 bases). The CDR3 loop spans 15 amino acids. The germline CDR1 and CDR2 sequences are MDHEN and SYDVKM. Trimming took off 3 bases at V and 13 bases at J, with 22 bases between the two ends. DNA of the CDR3: TGTGCCAGCAGTTTGGAGGAGAGAGGGAGAAGTGAACAGTTCTTC. Translation gives CASSLEERGRSEQFF.

The J gene is TRBJ2-7, the V gene TRBV19; 8 nucleotides match TRBD2. This CDR3 region has 15 residues. V lost 3 bases, J lost 3 bases, and 7 bases stayed unmatched. Germline CDR1 LNHDA, CDR2 SQIVND (reference sequence). The CDR3 DNA reads TGTGCCAGTAGTATCGCACTAGCGGTTTACTACGAGCAGTACTTC. The encoded protein is CASSIALAVYYEQYF.

The CDR3 DNA reads as TGTGCCAGCAGCGAAAACACCGGACAATCCTACGAGCAGTACTTC. Protein product: CASSENTGQSYEQYF. The J gene is TRBJ2-7, the V gene TRBV7-6, with a tentative D call TRBD1 (5 bases). The V end lost 5 bases, the J end lost 1 base, and 15 bases lay between the germline ends. The CDR3 totals 15 residues. Germline CDR1 is SGHVS and CDR2 is FNYEAQ.

The chain carries TRBV29-1 and TRBJ1-2, with 8 bases matching TRBD1. Germline trimming cut 6 bases from V and 6 bases from J; bases unmatched to any gene: 9. The CDR3 totals 13 residues. Germline assignment: CDR1 SQVTM and CDR2 ANQGSEA. This CDR3 is CSVPQGGIHGYTF. As DNA, the CDR3 is TGCAGCGTACCACAGGGGGGGATCCATGGCTACACCTTC.

This clone was recorded only once. V usage is TRBV14 and J usage is TRBJ2-7; TRBD2 matches 12 bases. CDR3 length: 15 residues. Germline V gene data show CDR1 as SGHDN and CDR2 as FVKESK. J gave up 6 bases and V 4 bases, and 7 bases lay outside the gene matches. The CDR3 DNA reads TGTGCCAGCAGCCTGTCTAGCGGGGGGGCAGTCGAGCAGTACTTC. It yields the protein CASSLSSGGAVEQYF.

The chain joins TRBV18 to TRBJ1-2; a weak D match, TRBD1 (5 bases). From germline, CDR1 is KGHSH and CDR2 LQKENI. V shed 4 bases and J shed 5 bases, with 11 bases lying between them. CDR3 length: 13 amino acids. The chain's CDR3 is CASSQSGGYGYTF. The CDR3 DNA reads as TGTGCCAGCTCACAATCCGGGGGATATGGCTACACCTTC.

The CDR3 region has the DNA TGTGCCAGCAGACCCTCAGCGCGAGGGCCCCAGCATTTT. Amino acid sequence: CASRPSARGPQHF. V usage is TRBV6-5 and J usage is TRBJ1-5; D is undetermined. Trimming left V 6 bases short and J 9 bases short, with 15 bases between. CDR3 size: 13 residues. Germline V gene sequence: CDR1 MNHEY, CDR2 SVGAGI.